A single sample gave rise to the 30 T cell receptor beta chains below, sequenced in a study of CD8 T cells in ankylosing spondylitis. Findings and caveats of the study: A motif in TCR beta, a set of roughly 8 highly homologous variants, appeared characteristic of ankylosing spondylitis blood.

Which antigens these TCRs recognize remains unknown. TCRdb analysed the 5' RACE reads with MiXCR anew, one entry per CDR3 protein. Of fewer than 400,000 distinct CDR3 sequences in the sample, 6.5% to 10% are singletons; the top ten hold roughly 14%. Input material: blood, either unsorted or a sorted T cell fraction (not recorded which). These TCRs come from a male donor with ankylosing spondylitis.

This clonotype was detected many times. Here the CDR3 DNA reads TGTGCCAGCAGTTCTCTAGCGGGAGGTTCCCACGAGCAGTACTTC. This gives the protein CASSSLAGGSHEQYF. The chain uses TRBV6-5 and TRBJ2-7; 11 bases agree with TRBD2. V was clipped by 4 bases and J by 5 bases; unmatched bases: 7. The CDR3 is 15 amino acids. CDR1 and CDR2 from the germline V gene are MNHEY and SVGAGI.

This clonotype was counted at least ten times. The chain recombines TRBV20-1 with TRBJ2-7; weak D call: TRBD2 (7 bases). This CDR3 contains 14 residues. Germline V CDR1 and CDR2: DFQATT, SNEGSKA (reference sequence). With 6 bases removed from V and 0 bases from J, the gap between germline ends came to 15 bases. The CDR3 spells CSAEGGKSSYEQYF. In DNA, the CDR3 is TGCAGTGCGGAGGGGGGGAAATCCTCCTACGAGCAGTACTTC.

This clonotype showed up just a few times. This chain links TRBV28 with TRBJ1-4, with 8 bases matching TRBD1. Germline CDR1 is MDHEN and CDR2 is SYDVKM. Trimming at V came to 4 bases and at J to 3 bases, leaving 16 bases not matched to a gene. The CDR3 loop spans 19 amino acids. The CDR3 region has the DNA TGTGCCAGCAGTTATAGGAGTGGCAGGGGGCGCTGGGCTAATGAAAAACTGTTTTTT. Its translation is CASSYRSGRGRWANEKLFF. Combining the CDR3 with reference TRBV28 and TRBJ1-4 gives the whole variable domain DVKVTQSSRYLVKRTGEKVFLECVQDMDHENMFWYRQDPGLGLRLIYFSYDVKMKEKGDIPEGYSVSREKKERFSLILESASTNQTSMYLCASSYRSGRGRWANEKLFFGSGTQLSVL.

This clonotype was recorded a few times. V gene TRBV24-1 combines with J gene TRBJ2-2; D may be TRBD2 (7 bases). Deletions cut 5 bases from V and 6 bases from J, with 18 bases between. CDR3 length: 16 residues. Germline V gene data show CDR1 as KGHDR and CDR2 as SFDVKD. In nucleotides, the CDR3 is TGTGCCACCAGTGGGGGGGGCCTAGCGTTCCCCGGGGAGCTGTTTTTT. It codes for CATSGGGLAFPGELFF.

The chain joins TRBV5-4 to TRBJ2-1, with TRBD2 matching over 7 bases. V shed 0 bases, J shed 7 bases, and the junction held 7 bases outside the gene matches. CDR3 length: 15 residues. CDR1 and CDR2 (germline): SGHNT, YYREEE (reference sequence). The CDR3: CASSLGEGRWNEQFF. The CDR3 DNA follows: TGTGCCAGCAGCTTGGGGGAGGGCCGGTGGAATGAGCAGTTCTTC.

Ten or more counts support this clonotype. The chain joins TRBV6-1 to TRBJ2-5; D remains ambiguous. The germline V and J ends were trimmed by 0 bases and 3 bases, with 8 bases remaining between them. Looked up from germline, CDR1 is MNHNS and CDR2 is SASEGT. This CDR3 has 14 amino acids. CDR3 sequence (DNA): TGTGCCAGCAGTGAAGCAGGGATAAAAGAGACCCAGTACTTC. This translates into CASSEAGIKETQYF.

Only a few counts were recorded for this clonotype. V and J are TRBV3-1 and TRBJ2-2; D unclear. Trimming took off 0 bases at V and 4 bases at J, with 12 bases between the two ends. The CDR3 spans 16 residues. Germline lookup yields CDR1 LGHDT and CDR2 YNNKEL (reference sequence). CDR3 coding DNA: TGTGCCAGCAGCCAAGAGGCAGCAGGTGGCACCGGGGAGCTGTTTTTT. It yields the protein CASSQEAAGGTGELFF.

The CDR3 is CSVGRGSSYEQYF. CDR3 DNA sequence: TGCAGCGTTGGCCGCGGGAGCTCCTACGAGCAGTACTTC. The chain recombines TRBV29-1 with TRBJ2-7, with 7 positions matching TRBD2. Germline CDR1 SQVTM, CDR2 ANQGSEA. J lost 0 bases, V lost 4 bases, and 3 bases had no gene match. The CDR3 runs to 13 residues.

In its sample, this clonotype was seen many times. The V and J genes are TRBV9 and TRBJ2-1; TRBD2 matches 13 bases. The J segment lost 8 bases and the V segment lost 4 bases, leaving 9 bases of the junction unmatched. This CDR3 has 16 amino acids. Per germline, CDR1 SGDLS and CDR2 YYNGEE. Here the CDR3 reads CASSSTGTSGTDEQFF. In DNA form, the CDR3 reads TGTGCCAGCAGCTCAACCGGGACTAGCGGGACGGATGAGCAGTTCTTC.

The chain uses TRBV12-3 or TRBV12-4 and TRBJ2-2; a possible D gene is TRBD2 (5 bases). The CDR3 runs 15 residues. V was clipped by 6 bases and J by 0 bases, with 11 bases between them. In DNA, the CDR3 is TGTGCCAGCAGACCCGACTACGCGAACACCGGGGAGCTGTTTTTT. As protein: CASRPDYANTGELFF.

The sample holds many counts of this clonotype. The chain carries TRBV15 and TRBJ2-3; 11 bases match TRBD2. With V trimmed by 0 bases and J by 5 bases, 4 bases remained unmatched. The germline V gene encodes CDR1 LNHNV and CDR2 YYDKDF (reference sequence). This CDR3 spans 16 amino acids. The CDR3 spells CATSRDLAGGGDTQYF. Here the CDR3 DNA reads TGTGCCACCAGCAGAGACCTAGCGGGAGGCGGAGATACGCAGTATTTT.

V is TRBV12-3 or TRBV12-4 and J is TRBJ2-1; maybe TRBD1 (6 bases). The CDR3 is 17 residues long. V was trimmed by 0 bases and J by 4 bases, leaving 16 bases between them. As DNA, the CDR3 is TGTGCCAGCAGTTTAGCTTCGACAGGTGGTTGGTACAATGAGCAGTTCTTC. Amino acids: CASSLASTGGWYNEQFF.

This clonotype was seen a few times. The chain has TRBV20-1 and TRBJ2-1; TRBD1 might be the D (6 bases). The CDR3 covers 15 residues. Trimming left V 0 bases short and J 4 bases short, with 13 bases between. CDR1 is DFQATT, CDR2 SNEGSKA, per germline (reference sequence). CDR3 nucleotides: TGCAGTGCTAGAGATCTGGGGGCCGCATACAATGAGCAGTTCTTC. Translation: CSARDLGAAYNEQFF.

This chain joins TRBV5-1 and TRBJ2-7; 10 bases line up with TRBD1. The V gene end was trimmed by 4 bases and the J gene end by 4 bases; junction bases not matched to a gene: 8. The CDR3 has 15 residues. The germline V gene has CDR1 SGHRS and CDR2 YFSETQ. The CDR3 sequence: CASSLGQGVIYEQYF. The CDR3 nucleotides are TGCGCCAGCAGCCTCGGACAGGGGGTGATTTACGAGCAGTACTTC.

This clonotype was seen at least ten times. The chain is built from TRBV11-2 and TRBJ2-1; unclear D gene. The CDR3 length is 13 residues. The V gene's germline CDR1 is SGHAT and CDR2 FQNNGV. Between the trimmed V and J ends, which lost 1 base and 7 bases, there was a span of 8 bases. The CDR3 region is CASSLGVQNEQFF. DNA of the CDR3: TGTGCCAGCAGCTTAGGGGTCCAGAATGAGCAGTTCTTC.

This clonotype was seen only a few times. The rearrangement uses TRBV15 and TRBJ1-2; 8 bases fit TRBD1. Germline CDR1 is LNHNV and CDR2 is YYDKDF (reference sequence). The length of the CDR3 is 15 residues. Trimming removed 3 bases from V and 9 bases from J; junction bases left unmatched: 12. CDR3 in DNA: TGTGCCACCAGCAGGGATCGGACAGGGATTAGGAGCTACACCTTC. Its protein product is CATSRDRTGIRSYTF.

This clonotype was seen a handful of times. The chain couples TRBV29-1 to TRBJ2-7; D is perhaps TRBD2 (6 bases). Looked up from germline, CDR1 is SQVTM and CDR2 is ANQGSEA. V was cut by 0 bases and J by 2 bases, with 14 bases left in between. CDR3 length: 15 residues. For the CDR3, the DNA is TGCAGCGTTGAAGATCGGGGTAGCGGAACCTACGAGCAGTACTTC. Its protein is CSVEDRGSGTYEQYF.

This clonotype was seen only a few times. This chain joins TRBV20-1 and TRBJ1-5; a possible D gene is TRBD1 (6 bases). V was trimmed by 3 bases and J by 6 bases, leaving 15 bases between them. Germline V gives CDR1 DFQATT, CDR2 SNEGSKA (reference sequence). The CDR3 runs to 14 residues. CDR3 bases: TGCAGTGCTAGCCCTGGCGGGGGCGTTCAGCCCCAGCATTTT. It specifies CSASPGGGVQPQHF.

This clonotype was recorded a few times. The chain uses TRBV29-1 and TRBJ2-1; D might be TRBD1 (5 bases). CDR3 length: 17 amino acids. Trimming shortened V by 7 bases and J by 0 bases, and 22 bases separated the two germline ends. Germline V CDR1 and CDR2: SQVTM, ANQGSEA. CDR3 coding DNA: TGCAGCGGGGGCCCGCCTAGTCCCATTAGCTCCTACAATGAGCAGTTCTTC. Translating gives CSGGPPSPISSYNEQFF.

The chain carries TRBV6-1 and TRBJ1-5; no definite D call. The CDR3 sequence is 14 residues long. The ends were cut back, 0 bases at V and 9 bases at J, with 12 bases in the middle. CDR1 MNHNS and CDR2 SASEGT come from the germline V gene. CDR3 in amino acids: CASSEALRSWPQHF. In nucleotides, the CDR3 is TGTGCCAGCAGTGAAGCGCTTCGTTCCTGGCCCCAGCATTTT.

The CDR3 protein is CASSLEFRGYEQYF. The DNA for the CDR3 is TGCGCCAGCAGCTTGGAATTCCGGGGTTACGAGCAGTACTTC. The chain is built from TRBV5-1 and TRBJ2-7, with D possibly TRBD2 on 5 matching bases. Germline assignment: CDR1 SGHRS and CDR2 YFSETQ. V lost 0 bases to trimming and J lost 4 bases, with 11 bases between them. The CDR3 runs 14 residues.

V and J are TRBV3-1 and TRBJ1-2, with D unclear. V dropped 3 bases and J dropped 7 bases, with 12 bases sitting between them. This CDR3 spans 13 amino acids. The germline V gene has CDR1 LGHDT and CDR2 YNNKEL (reference sequence). CDR3 DNA sequence: TGTGCCAGCAGCCAGGGTGATGGTCGTGGCTACACCTTC. Its translation is CASSQGDGRGYTF.

This clonotype was seen ten or more times. This chain links TRBV20-1 with TRBJ2-7; D is undetermined. The CDR3 has 14 amino acids. Trimming removed 6 bases from V and 0 bases from J, with 15 bases in between. In germline, CDR1 is DFQATT, CDR2 SNEGSKA (reference sequence). DNA of the CDR3: TGCAGTGCCCTTCAACCCTTTTACTCCTACGAGCAGTACTTC. Translating gives CSALQPFYSYEQYF.

The chain links TRBV20-1 to TRBJ1-4; 8 bases are shared with TRBD1. Germline V gives CDR1 DFQATT, CDR2 SNEGSKA (reference sequence). The CDR3 has 16 residues. V dropped 2 bases and J dropped 10; count of bases not matched to a gene: 15. CDR3: CSARPRQGNAVRKLFF. DNA for the CDR3: TGCAGTGCTAGACCTAGACAGGGGAATGCCGTTAGAAAACTGTTTTTT.

This chain uses TRBV7-8 with TRBJ1-2; possible D gene TRBD1, 5 bases. V lost 1 base to trimming and J lost 7 bases, with 10 bases between them. Germline V gene sequence: CDR1 SGHVS, CDR2 FQNEAQ. This CDR3 is built from 13 residues. The CDR3 spells CASSLGPGGGYTF. CDR3 nucleotides: TGTGCCAGCAGCTTAGGGCCTGGGGGTGGCTACACCTTC.

The table lists this clonotype with many counts. The rearrangement joins TRBV18 to TRBJ2-2; TRBD2 might be the D (6 bases). This CDR3 comprises 17 residues. The V end was cut by 3 bases, the J end by 1 base, with 15 bases between. The V gene's germline CDR1 is KGHSH and CDR2 LQKENI. Here the CDR3 reads CASSPNWERVNTGELFF. DNA for the CDR3: TGTGCCAGCTCACCGAACTGGGAGCGGGTGAACACCGGGGAGCTGTTTTTT.

There are a few counts of this clonotype. The gene calls are TRBV28 and TRBJ2-5; 8 nucleotides match TRBD2. Trimming took 5 bases from V and 7 from J; bases not matched to a gene: 18. The CDR3 sequence is 17 residues long. The germline V gene encodes CDR1 MDHEN and CDR2 SYDVKM. CDR3 sequence reads: CASSPTVVAGGTGTQYF. For the CDR3, the DNA is TGTGCCAGCAGTCCAACAGTCGTTGCGGGGGGTACGGGGACCCAGTACTTC.

This clonotype was counted ten times or more. This chain joins TRBV5-1 and TRBJ2-7, with 12 positions matching TRBD2. Trimming removed 3 bases from V and 3 bases from J; junction bases left unmatched: 4. Looked up from germline, CDR1 is SGHRS and CDR2 is YFSETQ. The CDR3 consists of 15 residues. In DNA form, the CDR3 reads TGCGCCAGCAGCTGGGGACTAGCGGGTAGCTACGAGCAGTACTTC. This sequence encodes CASSWGLAGSYEQYF.

This clonotype appeared many times. The chain links TRBV12-3 or TRBV12-4 to TRBJ2-2; TRBD2 might be the D (6 bases). The CDR3 extends over 13 amino acids. The V end lost 8 bases, the J end lost 7 bases, and 14 bases lay between the germline ends. The CDR3 sequence: CASASVPSGELFF. DNA of the CDR3: TGTGCCAGCGCTAGCGTTCCGAGCGGGGAGCTGTTTTTT.

The CDR3 nucleotides read TGTGCCAGCAGCCTAGACGTAACCTCCGGCACCATATATTTT. Translation gives CASSLDVTSGTIYF. The V and J genes are TRBV5-6 and TRBJ1-3; D is ambiguous. Trimming stripped 4 bases from V and 9 bases from J, with 17 bases between. The germline CDR1 and CDR2 sequences are SGHDT and YYEEEE. The CDR3 consists of 14 residues. The whole variable domain, remainder taken from reference TRBV5-6 and TRBJ1-3, is DAGVTQSPTHLIKTRGQQVTLRCSPKSGHDTVSWYQQALGQGPQFIFQYYEEEERQRGNFPDRFSGHQFPNYSSELNVNALLLGDSALYLCASSLDVTSGTIYFGEGSWLTVV.